This T cell receptor (beta chain) is drawn from a study of T-cell reconstitution after alpha-beta-depleted transplantation in children. This CDR3 spans 12 amino acids. Germline assignment: CDR1 LNHNV and CDR2 YYDKDF (reference sequence). With 5 bases removed from V and 9 bases from J, the gap between germline ends came to 12 bases. As regards this clonotype: The antigen remains unidentified.

Regarding the study as a whole: Surviving recipient T cells and thymic progenitors produced the high day-60 TCRbeta diversity seen in some patients. After one year, T-cell counts and TCRbeta diversity mostly came from new T cells. Expanded graft clones numbering several hundred reportedly gave rise to alpha-beta T cells about two months after transplant.

Unique molecular identifiers were incorporated into the prepared TCRbeta library. Using its own MiXCR run on the PCR reads, TCRdb lists one record per CDR3 protein. The sample shows 800,000 to 1,000,000 distinct CDR3 sequences, 25% to 35% of them seen only once. The source is a boy younger than two who had a stem cell transplant for SCID, so the T cells may come from the graft donor. The specimen was PBMCs, mostly from graft donor cells, collected 360 days after TCRalphabeta/CD19-depleted stem cell transplant. The chain employs TRBV15 and TRBJ2-3; tentative D call: TRBD2 (6 bases). The CDR3 sequence is CATSQTSSTQYF. The CDR3 DNA reads TGTGCCACCAGCCAGACTAGTTCCACGCAGTATTTT.